The 25 T cell receptor beta chains below all came from one sample that was sequenced in a study of T cells in tuberculosis. Cells were sorted from thawed PBMC rested overnight and stained with GMM-loaded CD1B tetramer, viability dye and anti-CD3. CD1B tetramers were loaded with Rhodococcus equi-derived C32 glucose monomycolate. Clones were sequenced by immunoSEQ multiplex PCR, and TCRdb holds only the in-frame ones, with some missing. The repertoire has 60,000 or so clones, 65% to 90% of them found once; the top ten carry about 13%. Sequencing was performed on CD1b-GMM tetramer-negative cells sorted from PBMCs. The receptors derive from an adult woman with latent tuberculosis.

The V call is TRBV6-1, the J call TRBJ2-1; D perhaps matches TRBD1 (6 bases). The CDR3 loop spans 16 amino acids. Trimming took 4 bases from V and 0 from J, leaving 13 bases between them. Germline V gives CDR1 MNHNS, CDR2 SASEGT. This CDR3 is CASSGPRGFSYNEQFF. The CDR3 DNA sequence: TGTGCCAGCAGTGGCCCAAGGGGGTTCTCCTACAATGAGCAGTTCTTC.

This clone was counted between two and nine times. The rearrangement uses TRBV6-1 and TRBJ2-7; possibly TRBD2 for D (5 bases). V was pared by 2 bases and J by 2 bases, with 13 bases between. From germline, CDR1 is MNHNS and CDR2 SASEGT. This CDR3 comprises 15 residues. Here the CDR3 DNA reads TGTGCCAGCAGTGAACGCGGGTCTCCTCCCTACGAGCAGTACTTC. This sequence encodes CASSERGSPPYEQYF.

The rearrangement links TRBV29-1 to TRBJ1-4; D might be TRBD1 (6 bases). The CDR3 covers 15 residues. Looked up from germline, CDR1 is SQVTM and CDR2 is ANQGSEA. Trimming took off 6 bases at V and 7 bases at J, with 21 bases between the two ends. CDR3 loop: CSVVGHRDASEKLFF. The CDR3 nucleotides are TGCAGCGTCGTTGGACACAGGGACGCAAGTGAAAAACTGTTTTTT.

The chain employs TRBV7-8 and TRBJ2-7, with TRBD1 matching 7 bases. After removal of 5 bases from V and 2 bases from J, the junction contained 12 bases not matched to a gene. CDR3 length: 16 amino acids. Germline V gene lookup returns CDR1 SGHVS and CDR2 FQNEAQ. CDR3: CASSPIWTGRTYEQYF. CDR3 sequence (DNA): TGTGCCAGCAGCCCGATTTGGACAGGTCGTACCTACGAGCAGTACTTC.

The chain couples TRBV7-2 to TRBJ1-1; no firm D call. Germline CDR1 is SGHTA and CDR2 is FQGNSA. The CDR3 extends over 13 amino acids. The V gene lost 6 bases and the J gene lost 3 bases, with 11 bases spanning the gap. The CDR3 protein is CASREGLYTEAFF. The CDR3 DNA reads TGTGCCAGCAGGGAGGGATTATACACTGAAGCTTTCTTT.

This chain links TRBV11-2 with TRBJ2-7; weak D call: TRBD2 (5 bases). V was clipped by 4 bases and J by 6 bases, with 7 bases between them. Germline V lookup: CDR1 SGHAT, CDR2 FQNNGV. The CDR3 totals 11 residues. The CDR3, as DNA: TGTGCCAGCAGCTCCGGGGTCGAGCAGTACTTC. This sequence encodes CASSSGVEQYF.

The genes are TRBV11-2 and TRBJ2-7; 7 nucleotides line up with TRBD1. Trimming removed 5 bases from V and 2 bases from J; junction bases left unmatched: 3. CDR3 length: 13 amino acids. CDR1 and CDR2 from the germline V gene are SGHAT and FQNNGV. CDR3 DNA: TGTGCCAGCAGCCGAGACAGGGCCTACGAGCAGTACTTC. Its protein product is CASSRDRAYEQYF.

The chain carries TRBV18 and TRBJ2-2; the D is unclear. The germline V and J ends were trimmed by 2 bases and 6 bases, with 19 bases remaining between them. The CDR3 loop spans 17 amino acids. Per germline, CDR1 KGHSH and CDR2 LQKENI. CDR3 amino acids: CASSPKNLPSRAGELFF. The CDR3 DNA reads as TGTGCCAGCTCACCAAAAAACCTACCGAGCCGGGCCGGGGAGCTGTTTTTT.

The chain combines TRBV6-6 with TRBJ1-3, with 7 bases aligning to TRBD1. There are 15 residues in the CDR3. CDR1 MNHNY and CDR2 SVGAGI come from the germline V gene (reference sequence). J gave up 2 bases and V 5 bases, and 6 bases lay outside the gene matches. This chain's CDR3 is CASSIQGTPGNTIYF. The CDR3 nucleotides are TGTGCCAGCAGTATACAGGGGACGCCTGGAAACACCATATATTTT.

This chain joins TRBV5-4 and TRBJ2-1, with TRBD2 matching 9 bases. The germline V gene has CDR1 SGHNT and CDR2 YYREEE (reference sequence). After removal of 0 bases from V and 4 bases from J, the junction contained 5 bases not matched to a gene. This CDR3 has 16 residues. The CDR3 reads CASSLGAGLAYNEQFF. The CDR3 bases are TGTGCCAGCAGCTTGGGGGCGGGACTAGCATACAATGAGCAGTTCTTC.

This chain uses TRBV5-4 with TRBJ1-2; D is undetermined. This CDR3 comprises 13 residues. Germline CDR1 reads SGHNT; CDR2 reads YYREEE (reference sequence). V lost 2 bases to trimming and J lost 4 bases, with 9 bases between them. CDR3 sequence: CASSLGGTYGYTF. As DNA, the CDR3 is TGTGCCAGCAGCTTAGGCGGTACCTATGGCTACACCTTC.

This CDR3 reads CASSITGTGTEAFF. The CDR3, as DNA: TGTGCCAGCAGCATAACAGGGACGGGCACTGAAGCTTTCTTT. The rearrangement joins TRBV6-5 to TRBJ1-1, with a possible D match to TRBD1 (6 bases). The CDR3 contains 14 residues. V shed 6 bases and J shed 4 bases, with 15 bases lying between them. Per germline, CDR1 MNHEY and CDR2 SVGAGI.

This clone came up a few times. The genes are TRBV20-1 and TRBJ2-1, with 8 bases lining up with TRBD2. In germline, CDR1 is DFQATT, CDR2 SNEGSKA (reference sequence). The ends lost 5 bases at V and 10 bases at J; junction bases unmatched: 4. The CDR3 covers 11 residues. The CDR3 reads CSAGLAQEQFF. The CDR3 DNA follows: TGCAGTGCTGGACTAGCCCAAGAGCAGTTCTTC.

The chain is built from TRBV4-3 and TRBJ1-2, with D possibly being TRBD1 (5 bases). The CDR3 extends over 15 amino acids. Per the germline V gene, CDR1 is LGHNA and CDR2 is YSLEER. Between the trimmed V and J ends, which lost 0 bases and 4 bases, there was a span of 12 bases. CDR3 DNA sequence: TGCGCCAGCAGCCAAGATGGGAGGGGAGGCTATGGCTACACCTTC. Translation gives CASSQDGRGGYGYTF.

The chain employs TRBV29-1 and TRBJ1-1, with TRBD1 identical over 9 bases. CDR3 size: 14 residues. The germline V gene has CDR1 SQVTM and CDR2 ANQGSEA. V lost 5 bases, J lost 1 base, and 5 bases stayed unmatched. The CDR3 is CSVHLTGGNTEAFF. DNA of the CDR3: TGCAGCGTTCACCTGACAGGGGGGAACACTGAAGCTTTCTTT.

V and J are TRBV11-3 and TRBJ1-1; perhaps TRBD1 as D (5 bases). The V end was cut by 1 base, the J end by 10 bases, with 13 bases between. CDR1 and CDR2 (germline): SGHNT, YENEEA. The CDR3 contains 13 residues. The CDR3 region has the DNA TGTGCCAGCAGCTTAGCCCGGACGGGGGGAGCTTTCTTT. It encodes CASSLARTGGAFF.

The chain joins TRBV19 to TRBJ1-6; D perhaps matches TRBD1 (6 bases). Germline V gene data show CDR1 as LNHDA and CDR2 as SQIVND (reference sequence). The CDR3 is 14 amino acids. The ends were cut back, 5 bases at V and 7 bases at J, with 12 bases in the middle. The CDR3 loop reads CASSARQENSPLHF. For the CDR3, the DNA is TGTGCCAGTAGTGCCCGACAGGAGAATTCACCCCTCCACTTT.

The rearrangement joins TRBV6-4 to TRBJ2-2; 13 bases are shared with TRBD2. Germline CDR1 is MRHNA and CDR2 is SNTAGT. After removal of 2 bases from V and 6 bases from J, the junction contained 3 bases not matched to a gene. The CDR3 covers 16 residues. The CDR3: CASSDGTSGAPGELFF. The CDR3 DNA reads as TGTGCCAGCAGTGACGGGACTAGCGGGGCCCCCGGGGAGCTGTTTTTT.

This chain links TRBV5-6 with TRBJ2-7, with 8 positions matching TRBD1. Germline CDR1 SGHDT, CDR2 YYEEEE. The CDR3 consists of 13 residues. Losses at the gene ends were 2 bases for V and 6 bases for J; bases not matched to a gene: 4. CDR3 region: CASSFDRGREQYF. CDR3 nucleotides: TGTGCCAGCAGCTTCGACAGGGGACGCGAGCAGTACTTC.

V usage is TRBV9 and J usage is TRBJ1-5; D is possibly TRBD1 (6 bases). The germline V and J ends were trimmed by 4 bases and 7 bases, with 18 bases remaining between them. Germline lookup yields CDR1 SGDLS and CDR2 YYNGEE. This CDR3 region has 15 residues. CDR3 loop: CASSPGAGGAQPQHF. The CDR3, as DNA: TGTGCCAGCAGCCCCGGCGCGGGGGGGGCCCAGCCCCAGCATTTT.

The rearrangement links TRBV9 to TRBJ2-7; the D is unclear. CDR1 and CDR2 (germline): SGDLS, YYNGEE. The V and J ends lost 0 bases and 0 bases respectively, with 7 bases between them. The CDR3 runs 14 residues. CDR3 in amino acids: CASSVGGSSYEQYF. The CDR3 coding sequence is TGTGCCAGCAGCGTAGGCGGAAGCTCCTACGAGCAGTACTTC.

The V and J genes are TRBV9 and TRBJ2-3, with D maybe TRBD1 (6 bases). Germline CDR1 and CDR2: SGDLS and YYNGEE. This CDR3 has 13 amino acids. The ends were cut back, 3 bases at V and 4 bases at J, with 9 bases in the middle. The CDR3 protein is CASSDQGPDTQYF. CDR3 nucleotide sequence: TGTGCCAGCAGCGATCAGGGGCCAGATACGCAGTATTTT.

Concerning this clone: The junction does not match germline at one end; this may be a read error. The identical CDR3 is also encoded by other nucleotide sequences in the sample. The chain has TRBV2 and TRBJ2-1; D gene uncertain. The germline CDR1 and CDR2 sequences are SNHLY and FYNNEI. The CDR3 extends over 14 amino acids. CDR3 nucleotides: TGTGCCGTGCCCATCGGGTTCTCCTACAATGAACAGTTCTTC. Amino acid sequence: CAVPIGFSYNEQFF.

The V call is TRBV7-2, the J call TRBJ2-5; 7 bases agree with TRBD2. The CDR3 runs to 17 residues. CDR1 is SGHTA and CDR2 is FQGNSA in the germline V gene. The V and J ends lost 4 bases and 2 bases, in that order; junction bases with no gene match: 13. As DNA, the CDR3 is TGTGCCAGCAGCTGGGAGGGGAGGCTAGCGGTGCAAGAGACCCAGTACTTC. Translated, it gives CASSWEGRLAVQETQYF. Full variable domain (rest looked up from reference TRBV7-2 and TRBJ2-5): GAGVSQSPSNKVTEKGKDVELRCDPISGHTALYWYRQSLGQGLEFLIYFQGNSAPDKSGLPSDRFSAERTGGSVSTLTIQRTQQEDSAVYLCASSWEGRLAVQETQYFGPGTRLLVL.

V usage is TRBV6-1 and J usage is TRBJ2-6, with 7 bases that match TRBD1. After removal of 2 bases from V and 4 bases from J, the junction contained 5 bases not matched to a gene. This CDR3 spans 16 amino acids. Per the germline V gene, CDR1 is MNHNS and CDR2 is SASEGT. The CDR3 protein is CASSEMGQLGANVLTF. The CDR3 DNA is TGTGCCAGCAGTGAAATGGGACAGCTAGGGGCCAACGTCCTGACTTTC.